This T cell receptor beta chain came from a study of T cell responses to AZD1222 COVID-19 vaccine. Turning to this clone: No antigen is known for it.

Whole-study results and caveats: Targets within unmutated variant regions were reportedly found for nearly half of spike-specific TCRs. Females outnumbered males among donors, who were mostly white British; clonal diversity was possibly underestimated.

Profiled with immunoSEQ multiplex PCR; TCRdb holds only in-frame clones, not every one. Of around 150,000 clones listed, approximately 88% were seen once; the top ten hold under 3.5%. The TCR originated in an adult in good health. This sample comprised peripheral blood, obtained on day 0 of MenACWY control vaccination.

The CDR3 DNA follows: TGCGCCAGCAGCTTGGATTGGGAGGATGGAACAGGGTATGAAAAACTGTTTTTT. Its protein product is CASSLDWEDGTGYEKLFF. The chain uses TRBV5-1 and TRBJ1-4; maybe TRBD1 (6 bases). Germline-derived CDR1 and CDR2 are SGHRS and YFSETQ. Trimming cost V 0 bases and J 6 bases, with 21 bases left between them. There are 18 residues in the CDR3.